This section outlines one T cell receptor beta chain sequence together with its context. Its antigen remains unknown. This CDR3 is 16 amino acids long. Germline trimming cut 6 bases from V and 5 bases from J; bases unmatched to any gene: 15. The germline gives CDR1 MNHEY, CDR2 SMNVEV (reference sequence). The data stem from a study of cytomegalovirus exposure and HLA in healthy donors. Findings and limits, study-wide: Cytomegalovirus-associated TCR beta chains were listed, numbering under 200.

Assay used: immunoSEQ multiplex PCR; TCRdb lists only in-frame clones, some missing. Of fewer than 300,000 clones in the sample, approximately 90% were seen once. The donors were members of the validation cohort, which comprised 120 subjects and was separate from the first cohort of about 700 subjects. The receptor comes from a woman between 18 and 30 years old in good health and CMV-seronegative. This rearrangement joins TRBV27 to TRBJ1-1; TRBD1 agrees at 7 bases. Source material: PBMCs. The CDR3, as DNA: TGTGCCAGCAGCCAGAGACAGGGTCGGTCACCAACTGAAGCTTTCTTT. Its protein product is CASSQRQGRSPTEAFF.